This TCR beta chain derives from a study of blood T cell repertoires in COVID-19. The overall study: Samples came from the United States, Italy and Spain, spanning acute and convalescent COVID-19. PBMCs, B-cell-depleted T cells, or T cells provided the cDNA or gDNA that made up the material.

Original handling: Reference gene primer amplification gave nucleated cell count estimates. Assay: immunoSEQ multiplex PCR; the TCRdb copy retains only in-frame clones and omits some. That table is the source of V, J and clone size, and D and trimming were worked out from the DNA. This table holds roughly 150,000 clones, 88% found once. The CDR3 consists of 15 residues. V lost 4 bases, J lost 5 bases, and 8 bases stayed unmatched. Germline V gives CDR1 SGHNT, CDR2 YYREEE (reference sequence). The sample taken for sequencing was peripheral blood. The chain links TRBV5-4 to TRBJ2-5, with 10 bases matching TRBD1. This receptor was taken from a man between 45 and 60 years old who had recovered from COVID-19. CDR3 amino acids: CASSARDRGAETQYF. DNA of the CDR3: TGTGCCAGCAGCGCCCGGGACAGGGGCGCGGAGACCCAGTACTTC.